Below are 27 T cell receptor beta chains sequenced from a single sample in a study of tumor-infiltrating lymphocytes in primary liver carcinoma. Germline DNA was also extracted, while the blood RNA originated from unsorted whole blood. Researchers generated TCR beta cDNA from around 0.55 ug of total RNA, relying on a constant-region primer. A slightly modified ARM-PCR protocol with three nested multiplex PCR rounds produced these TCR beta libraries. Use of TRBV1-TRBV30 forward primers with a C-beta reverse primer characterized the first two PCR rounds, which lasted around 10 cycles each. TCRdb analysed the multiplex PCR reads with MiXCR anew, one entry per CDR3 protein. The sample includes fewer than 350,000 distinct CDR3 sequences, roughly two thirds seen only once; the top ten take 5.5% to 7%. The sequenced sample consisted of peripheral blood. These receptors were collected from a man aged 40-55 years with primary liver carcinoma and hepatitis B virus infection.

This sequence joins TRBV2 and TRBJ1-2; D uncertain. V was cut by 6 bases and J by 7 bases, with 15 bases left in between. The CDR3 consists of 13 residues. Germline lookup yields CDR1 SNHLY and CDR2 FYNNEI. The CDR3 nucleotides read TGTGCCAGCAGAGGAAGTTCGGAAGGTGGCTACACCTTC. Amino acids: CASRGSSEGGYTF.

About this clonotype: Relative to the germline gene, one junction end is altered; a read error may explain this. V and J are TRBV6-6 and TRBJ1-2; D unclear. The CDR3 contains 13 residues. The V gene's germline CDR1 is MNHNY and CDR2 SVGAGI (reference sequence). CDR3 protein: CARSPDPNYGYSF. The DNA for the CDR3 is TGTGCCAGAAGTCCAGACCCTAACTATGGCTACAGCTTC.

In the case of this clonotype: A much larger clone is a single base away; this may be a read error. V is TRBV6-1 and J is TRBJ1-2, with no clear D. This CDR3 comprises 15 residues. Trimming cost V 1 base and J 5 bases, with 14 bases left between them. Germline V CDR1 and CDR2: MNHNS, SASEGT. CDR3 nucleotides: TGTGCCAGCAGTGAAGAGTTTGAGACAAGTTATGGCTACACCTTC. This gives the protein CASSEEFETSYGYTF.

In regard to this clonotype: Germline and junction disagree at one end, which may indicate a read error. This chain uses TRBV28 with TRBJ1-1; D ambiguous. Germline CDR1 and CDR2: MDHEN and SYDVKM. There are 14 residues in the CDR3. The CDR3 region has the DNA TGTGCCAGTAGTTTACGCTCTGGGGAAACTGAAGCTTTCTTT. Its translation: CASSLRSGETEAFF. The whole variable domain, remainder taken from reference TRBV28 and TRBJ1-1, is DVKVTQSSRYLVKRTGEKVFLECVQDMDHENMFWYRQDPGLGLRLIYFSYDVKMKEKGDIPEGYSVSREKKERFSLILESASTNQTSMYLCASSLRSGETEAFFGQGTRLTVV.

To note about this clonotype: Since a much larger clone is just one base distant, this may be a read error. The V call is TRBV7-9, the J call TRBJ2-1; TRBD1 agrees at 7 bases. CDR3 length: 14 residues. The germline CDR1 and CDR2 sequences are SEHNR and FQNEAQ (reference sequence). The CDR3 reads CVSSPQRGLDEQFF. CDR3 coding DNA: TGTGTCAGCAGCCCCCAGAGGGGGCTCGATGAGCAGTTCTTC.

Many counts were recorded for this clonotype. This chain uses TRBV6-6 with TRBJ2-1, with 7 bases matching TRBD1. CDR1 is MNHNY and CDR2 is SVGAGI in the germline V gene (reference sequence). J lost 3 bases, V lost 8 bases, and 7 bases had no gene match. The CDR3 totals 14 residues. CDR3 nucleotides: TGTGCCAGCGGGCACAGGGGAAACTACAATGAGCAGTTCTTC. This encodes CASGHRGNYNEQFF.

The chain employs TRBV4-3 and TRBJ2-7; D is unclear. In germline, CDR1 is LGHNA, CDR2 YSLEER. The germline V and J ends were trimmed by 4 bases and 3 bases, with 13 bases remaining between them. The CDR3 contains 14 residues. DNA for the CDR3: TGCGCCAGCAGCCGCGAGCAGTCGCGCTACGAGCAGTACTTC. Translation: CASSREQSRYEQYF.

About this clonotype: The junction shows a germline mismatch at one end, possibly a read error. The V call is TRBV11-2, the J call TRBJ2-5, with 8 bases fitting TRBD2. The CDR3 contains 13 residues. Germline lookup yields CDR1 SGHAT and CDR2 FQNNGV. The CDR3 DNA sequence: TGTGCCAGCAGCATAGCGGGACAAGAGACCCAATACTTC. This gives the protein CASSIAGQETQYF.

The count of this clonotype is one. At one end, the junction sequence differs from germline, possibly due to a read error. This chain links TRBV28 with TRBJ2-1; D perhaps matches TRBD1 (5 bases). The CDR3 has 11 residues. The germline CDR1 and CDR2 sequences are MDHEN and SYDVKM. CDR3 in DNA: TGTGCCAGCAGTTTTAGGGGTGAGCAGTCCTTC. Encoded protein: CASSFRGEQSF.

Of note for this clonotype: A junction boundary mismatches the germline segment, possibly from a read error. The chain links TRBV4-2 to TRBJ2-1; TRBD2 matches at 9 bases. The CDR3 spans 17 residues. Germline V lookup: CDR1 LGHNA, CDR2 YNFKEQ. CDR3 sequence (DNA): TGTACCAGCAGCAAAGACCGGGGTAGCGGGAGTTACAATGAGCAGTTCTTC. Translation gives CTSSKDRGSGSYNEQFF.

The rearrangement uses TRBV4-1 and TRBJ2-7; D may be TRBD2 (6 bases). With 0 bases removed from V and 0 bases from J, the gap between germline ends came to 12 bases. This CDR3 has 16 residues. The V gene's germline CDR1 is MGHRA and CDR2 YSYEKL. The CDR3 here is CASSQDPGGCSYEQYF. The CDR3 DNA follows: TGCGCCAGCAGCCAAGATCCCGGGGGATGCTCCTACGAGCAGTACTTC.

In nucleotides, the CDR3 is TGTGCCAGCAGCTGGGGAGGACAGGGTGGTGCTTTCTTT. This translates into CASSWGGQGGAFF. This chain uses TRBV5-4 with TRBJ1-1; 8 bases align to TRBD1. Trimming at V came to 3 bases and at J to 11 bases, leaving 9 bases not matched to a gene. The CDR3 has 13 amino acids. Germline V gene sequence: CDR1 SGHNT, CDR2 YYREEE (reference sequence).

This clonotype was detected many times. V usage is TRBV4-2 and J usage is TRBJ2-7; 7 bases align to TRBD2. V shed 5 bases and J 2 bases; nucleotides not matched to a gene: 6. This CDR3 is built from 14 residues. CDR1 is LGHNA, CDR2 YNFKEQ, per germline. The CDR3 DNA follows: TGTGCCAGCAGCGCACAGCGGGGACCCTACGAGCAGTACTTC. Protein product: CASSAQRGPYEQYF.

With respect to this clonotype: This likely comes from a read error, as the CDR3 has no conserved phenylalanine or tryptophan at its end. The chain is built from TRBV12-3 or TRBV12-4 and TRBJ2-6, with D possibly being TRBD1 (5 bases). CDR3 length: 15 amino acids. The CDR3 sequence is CASSLQAAGANVLTI. DNA of the CDR3: TGTGCCAGTAGTTTACAGGCCGCTGGGGCCAACGTCCTGACTATC.

Concerning this clonotype: Germline and junction disagree at one end, which may indicate a read error. V gene TRBV11-2 combines with J gene TRBJ2-3, with TRBD1 as a possible D gene (5 bases). This CDR3 region has 15 residues. CDR1 and CDR2 from the germline V gene are SGHAT and FQNNGV. The CDR3 is CASSPLTGVSDTKYF. CDR3 bases: TGTGCCAGCAGCCCACTTACAGGAGTGTCAGATACGAAGTATTTT.

The chain has TRBV11-1 and TRBJ2-7; 9 bases match TRBD2. Germline CDR1 and CDR2: SGHAT and FQDESV (reference sequence). V lost 5 bases, J lost 5 bases, and 10 bases stayed unmatched. The CDR3 runs 15 residues. The CDR3: CASSTLSGRSHEQYF. The CDR3 nucleotides are TGTGCCAGCAGCACCCTAAGCGGGAGGTCCCACGAGCAGTACTTC.

Comments on this clonotype: A much larger clone differs by one base, so this may be a read error. The chain uses TRBV5-5 and TRBJ1-4; D is undetermined. This CDR3 contains 12 residues. The germline V gene encodes CDR1 SGHKS and CDR2 YYEKEE (reference sequence). V shed 3 bases and J shed 14 bases, with 14 bases lying between them. Here the CDR3 reads CASSSIAGGLFF. The CDR3 DNA sequence: TGTGCCAGCAGCTCAATAGCAGGAGGGCTGTTTTTT.

On this clonotype: A single base separates this from a much larger clone, so it may be a read error. The V call is TRBV10-3, the J call TRBJ2-1; possibly TRBD2 for D (6 bases). Germline-derived CDR1 and CDR2 are ENHRY and SYGVKD. With 11 bases removed from V and 2 bases from J, the gap between germline ends came to 13 bases. The CDR3 is made up of 13 amino acids. As DNA, the CDR3 is TGTGCCCTTTCCGGGAGCCCCTACAATGAGCAGTTCTTC. Translated: CALSGSPYNEQFF.

This clonotype was seen a few times. The chain is built from TRBV5-6 and TRBJ1-1, with a weak D call TRBD1 (6 bases). Trimming removed 3 bases at V and 4 bases at J, with 13 bases between. The CDR3 loop spans 14 amino acids. In germline, CDR1 is SGHDT, CDR2 YYEEEE. CDR3: CASSWGAPGTEAFF. DNA for the CDR3: TGTGCCAGCAGCTGGGGGGCCCCAGGCACTGAAGCTTTCTTT.

A word on this clonotype: An end of the junction differs from the germline gene, which may be a read error. J is TRBJ2-7 and V is TRBV11-2; maybe TRBD2 (6 bases). This CDR3 region has 12 residues. In germline, CDR1 is SGHAT, CDR2 FQNNGV. CDR3 in DNA: TGTGCCTGCAGCTTTTCTAGCGACGATCAGTACTTC. Translating gives CACSFSSDDQYF.

A word on this clonotype: Possible read error: a much larger clone is one base away. V and J are TRBV12-3 or TRBV12-4 and TRBJ2-5; D remains ambiguous. This CDR3 is built from 11 residues. The DNA of the CDR3 is TGTACCAGCAGTTCATTCGAGACCCAGTACTTC. Encoded protein: CTSSSFETQYF.

A word on this clonotype: This sequence may be a read error, since a much larger clone differs from it by one base. In nucleotides, the CDR3 is TGTGCCATCAGTAATCCACTAGCGGGAGGATCTGGGGCCAACGTCCTGACTTTC. Translating it yields CAISNPLAGGSGANVLTF. The chain couples TRBV10-3 to TRBJ2-6; 12 bases are a match to TRBD2. The germline V gene encodes CDR1 ENHRY and CDR2 SYGVKD. Unmatched junction bases numbered 6, after V lost 5 bases and J lost 1 base. This CDR3 spans 18 amino acids.

Details on this clonotype: A read error may explain this, as a much larger clone is one base away. The CDR3 does not close with the conserved phenylalanine or tryptophan, likely indicating a read error. This sequence joins TRBV12-3 or TRBV12-4 and TRBJ2-2; 9 bases line up with TRBD2. J gave up 1 base and V 7 bases, and 4 bases lay outside the gene matches. The CDR3 has 15 amino acids. The CDR3 spells CASNSAGGNTGELFS. The CDR3 DNA is TGTGCCAGCAATTCAGCGGGGGGGAACACCGGGGAGCTGTTTTCT.

Ten or more counts support this clonotype. The junction differs from germline at one of its ends, possibly a read error. V and J are TRBV11-2 and TRBJ1-4; possible D gene TRBD1, 5 bases. This CDR3 contains 16 residues. Germline assignment: CDR1 SGHAT and CDR2 FQNNGV. The CDR3 DNA is TGTGCCAGCAGCTGGGGGGACCTTGCAACTAATGAAAAACTGGTTTTT. This translates into CASSWGDLATNEKLVF.

This chain links TRBV5-4 with TRBJ2-5; TRBD2 aligns across 7 bases. The CDR3 runs 16 residues. V trimming: 2 bases; J trimming: 4 bases; junction bases outside the gene matches: 11. CDR1 and CDR2 (germline): SGHNT, YYREEE (reference sequence). The CDR3, as DNA: TGTGCCAGCAGCTTTCCGGGACTAAGATCCGCAGAGACCCAGTACTTC. This gives the protein CASSFPGLRSAETQYF.

In this sample, this clonotype turned up many times. The genes are TRBV5-4 and TRBJ2-5; perhaps TRBD2 as D (6 bases). V was pared by 4 bases and J by 2 bases, with 12 bases between. The CDR3 contains 14 residues. Germline V gene sequence: CDR1 SGHNT, CDR2 YYREEE (reference sequence). CDR3 residues: CASSTGTQQETQYF. The CDR3, as DNA: TGTGCCAGCAGCACCGGGACTCAGCAAGAGACCCAGTACTTC.

About this clonotype: Since a much larger clone is just one base distant, this may be a read error. The V and J genes are TRBV12-3 or TRBV12-4 and TRBJ2-5; 9 bases align to TRBD2. The CDR3 consists of 14 residues. With V trimmed by 5 bases and J by 4 bases, 5 bases remained unmatched. The DNA of the CDR3 is TGTGCCAGCAGTAGCAGCGGGGGGCCAGAGACCCAGTACTTC. Amino acid sequence: CASSSSGGPETQYF.